Sequencing of this TCR beta chain was carried out in a study of a mutant IDH1 vaccine in newly diagnosed glioma (dated by TCRdb to the early 2020s). As for the study more broadly: Vaccination was initiated 4-6 weeks after radiotherapy alone, or concurrently with temozolomide cycles in the chemotherapy-containing groups. Of the approximately 35 treated patients, around 62% were male and approximately 38% were female, and the mean age was approximately 41 years. The week-35 safety follow-up was designated visit V12, and the week-47 end of study was designated visit V13. Peripheral blood was drawn at six visits: V03 (baseline), V05, V07, V10, V12 and V13. Before enrollment, most patients had been given radiochemotherapy with temozolomide as standard therapy, while the rest had received either radiotherapy alone or temozolomide alone. For exploratory analyses, longitudinal TCRB deep sequencing was carried out in some 25 treated patients wherever samples were available.

Sample time point, as interpreted from the label and publication: week 47, end of study. Every vaccine dose consisted of 300 ug of a 20-mer mutant IDH1 peptide in Montanide, administered subcutaneously together with topical imiquimod. Eight vaccinations were administered to patients in weeks 1, 3, 5, 7, 11, 15, 19 and 23, corresponding to visits V03 through V10. Newly diagnosed WHO grade 3 or 4 IDH1-mutant astrocytomas showing loss of nuclear ATRX were present in the donors. The samples were drawn from NOA16, a multicentre, single-arm, open-label phase I trial in Germany that tested a mutant IDH1 peptide vaccine in humans for the first time. The DNeasy Blood and Tissue Kit was used to extract genomic DNA from EDTA blood for TCRB sequencing. General study outcomes and caveats: Availability determined which PBMC samples were chosen for TCRB deep sequencing. Immune responses induced by the vaccine were seen in roughly 92% of patients across multiple MHC alleles. It was noted by the authors that analyses of patient blood samples could not be reproduced owing to sample limitations. Changes in the top peripheral T cell clonotypes picked up by TCRB sequencing did not appear to be linked to pseudoprogression.

This clone was observed a handful of times. Its binding antigen is unknown. Base qualities were left out, and no much larger clone turns up one base away. Library preparation employed the immunoSEQ multiplex PCR assay. Following the manufacturer's protocol, the hsTCRB Kit was used to amplify rearranged TCR beta chain sequences. Sequencing of TCRB libraries was carried out on an Illumina MiSeq. The published analysis was carried out like this. The proprietary platform of the kit vendor was used for demultiplexing, trimming and gene mapping. The table comes from immuneACCESS by way of TCRdb, which keeps in-frame sequences with V and J called. Part of the clones is missing from these tables; in studies checked, under half for an unresolved V gene and the rest for unknown reasons. V, J and clone size reflect that table, while D and trimming were determined from the DNA. This sample lists 31,000 or so clones; around 81% were detected once. Clones ranked in the top ten supply 25% to 35% of the sample.

The TCR comes from a man aged 30-40 years with glioma. The material was PBMCs, obtained from a glioma patient whose treatment included an IDH1 peptide vaccine.

The CDR3 is CASSMDSLNTEAFF. The DNA reads TGTGCCAGTAGTATGGACAGTTTGAACACTGAAGCTTTCTTT. This chain is built from TRBV19 and TRBJ1-1; a weak D assignment points to TRBD1 (6 bases agree). The CDR3 numbers 14 residues from cysteine through phenylalanine. The retained sequence is limited to the CDR3, 42 bases, with the frame set at the first base. CDR1 and CDR2 are read off the germline V gene (reference sequence) as LNHDA and SQIVND. V is cut by 3 bases and J by 0 bases, and the space between the germline ends is 8 bases.